The 10 T cell receptor beta chains in this list originate from one sample, sequenced in a study of siplizumab effects on memory and regulatory T cells. Clones were sequenced by immunoSEQ multiplex PCR, and TCRdb holds only the in-frame ones, with some missing. In the table there are more than 75,000 clones, 93% of which are singletons. Sequenced input: CD8+ T cells sorted from blood. Receptors originate from a human donor in good health.

The V and J genes are TRBV9 and TRBJ1-1; a weak D match, TRBD1 (5 bases). This CDR3 contains 16 residues. CDR1 and CDR2 from the germline V gene are SGDLS and YYNGEE. Trimming removed 5 bases from V and 0 bases from J, with 17 bases in between. The CDR3: CASSQSPGTVNTEAFF. The CDR3 nucleotides are TGTGCCAGCAGTCAATCCCCAGGGACCGTGAACACTGAAGCTTTCTTT.

This chain joins TRBV27 and TRBJ1-2, with D perhaps matching TRBD1 (5 bases). The germline V and J ends were trimmed by 2 bases and 4 bases, with 11 bases remaining between them. The CDR3 has 14 amino acids. The germline V gene encodes CDR1 MNHEY and CDR2 SMNVEV (reference sequence). The CDR3 DNA is TGTGCCAGCAGTTTAGGACTCGGGGCCTATGGCTACACCTTC. Amino acids: CASSLGLGAYGYTF.

The rearrangement joins TRBV27 to TRBJ1-3, with D unclear. Between the trimmed V and J ends, which lost 5 bases and 3 bases, there was a span of 11 bases. The CDR3 sequence is 14 residues long. Germline V gene sequence: CDR1 MNHEY, CDR2 SMNVEV (reference sequence). As DNA, the CDR3 is TGTGCCAGCAGTGCCCTACCCCGTGGAAACACCATATATTTT. It translates to CASSALPRGNTIYF.

The V call is TRBV6-5, the J call TRBJ2-5; possible D gene TRBD2, 5 bases. Germline CDR1 reads MNHEY; CDR2 reads SVGAGI. Trimming shortened V by 2 bases and J by 0 bases, and 7 bases separated the two germline ends. This CDR3 comprises 14 residues. The DNA for the CDR3 is TGTGCCAGCAGTTACGGAGCGGACCAAGAGACCCAGTACTTC. Translated: CASSYGADQETQYF.

This chain uses TRBV7-8 with TRBJ2-1, with 8 bases lining up with TRBD1. From germline, CDR1 is SGHVS and CDR2 FQNEAQ. Germline trimming cut 6 bases from V and 5 bases from J; bases unmatched to any gene: 9. CDR3 length: 15 residues. In DNA, the CDR3 is TGTGCCAGCAGATTAACAGGGGGGATTCACAATGAGCAGTTCTTC. Translating gives CASRLTGGIHNEQFF.

The chain recombines TRBV11-3 with TRBJ2-3; a weak D match, TRBD2 (5 bases). Trimming removed 2 bases at V and 2 bases at J, with 11 bases between. In germline, CDR1 is SGHNT, CDR2 YENEEA. CDR3 length equals 15 residues. The CDR3 nucleotides are TGTGCCAGCAGCTTAAGGCGGGTGTCCACAGATACGCAGTATTTT. This codes for CASSLRRVSTDTQYF.

V usage is TRBV30 and J usage is TRBJ2-1, with TRBD2 matching 9 bases. Germline V gene data show CDR1 as GTSNPN and CDR2 as SVGIG (reference sequence). This CDR3 region has 16 residues. The V gene end was trimmed by 0 bases and the J gene end by 0 bases; junction bases not matched to a gene: 3. This CDR3 is CAWSVRGGASYNEQFF. As DNA, the CDR3 is TGTGCCTGGAGTGTACGCGGGGGGGCCTCCTACAATGAGCAGTTCTTC.

The chain couples TRBV14 to TRBJ1-2; D is uncertain. CDR3 size: 12 residues. Germline CDR1 is SGHDN and CDR2 is FVKESK. V was clipped by 4 bases and J by 12 bases, with 15 bases between them. The CDR3 nucleotides are TGTGCCAGCAGCCTACCGGACGGGGAAAACACCTTC. It specifies CASSLPDGENTF.

V gene TRBV5-1 combines with J gene TRBJ1-2; maybe TRBD1 (6 bases). Trimming stripped 5 bases from V and 6 bases from J, with 23 bases between. CDR3 length: 16 residues. The V gene's germline CDR1 is SGHRS and CDR2 YFSETQ. This chain's CDR3 is CASSWASGHGANGYTF. DNA for the CDR3: TGCGCCAGCAGTTGGGCTTCGGGACACGGAGCTAATGGCTACACCTTC.

The genes are TRBV19 and TRBJ1-1; tentatively, D is TRBD1 (6 bases). Germline-derived CDR1 and CDR2 are LNHDA and SQIVND (reference sequence). The germline V and J ends were trimmed by 4 bases and 3 bases, with 15 bases remaining between them. The CDR3 has 15 amino acids. The CDR3 DNA follows: TGTGCCAGTAGTAAATCAACAGGGTTGGACACTGAAGCTTTCTTT. As protein: CASSKSTGLDTEAFF.